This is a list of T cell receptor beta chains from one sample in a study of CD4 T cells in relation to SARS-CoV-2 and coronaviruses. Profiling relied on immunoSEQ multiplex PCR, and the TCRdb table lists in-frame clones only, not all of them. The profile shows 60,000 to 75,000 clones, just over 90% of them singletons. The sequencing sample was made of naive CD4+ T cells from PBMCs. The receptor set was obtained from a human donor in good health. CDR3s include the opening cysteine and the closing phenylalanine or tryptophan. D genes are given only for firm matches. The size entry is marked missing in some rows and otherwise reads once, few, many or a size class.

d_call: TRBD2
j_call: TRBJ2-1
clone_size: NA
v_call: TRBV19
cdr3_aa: CASSERTSTHNEQFF
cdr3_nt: TGTGCCAGTAGTGAGAGGACTAGCACCCACAATGAGCAGTTCTTC

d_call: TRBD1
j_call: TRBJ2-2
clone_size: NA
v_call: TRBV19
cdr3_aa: CASNPGTANTGELFF
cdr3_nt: TGTGCCAGTAACCCCGGGACAGCGAACACCGGGGAGCTGTTTTTT

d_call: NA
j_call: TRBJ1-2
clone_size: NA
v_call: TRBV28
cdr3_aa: CASRVKRGTYGYTF
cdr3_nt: TGTGCCAGCAGGGTTAAGAGGGGGACCTATGGCTACACCTTC

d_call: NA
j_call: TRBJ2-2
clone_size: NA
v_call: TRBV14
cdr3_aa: CASSQARFGELFF
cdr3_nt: TGTGCCAGCAGCCAAGCCAGATTCGGGGAGCTGTTTTTT

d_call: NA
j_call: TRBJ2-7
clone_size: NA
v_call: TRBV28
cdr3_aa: CASRYRIRDYEQYF
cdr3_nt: TGTGCCAGCCGGTATCGGATTAGGGATTACGAGCAGTACTTC

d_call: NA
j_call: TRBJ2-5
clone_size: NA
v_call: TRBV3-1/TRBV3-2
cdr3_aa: CASSPGSSWETQYF
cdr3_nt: TGTGCCAGCAGCCCGGGTTCTAGTTGGGAGACCCAGTACTTC

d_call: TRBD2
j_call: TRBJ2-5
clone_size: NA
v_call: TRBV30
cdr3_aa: CAWSAGLAAQQETQYF
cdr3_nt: TGTGCCTGGAGTGCCGGACTAGCGGCCCAACAAGAGACCCAGTACTTC

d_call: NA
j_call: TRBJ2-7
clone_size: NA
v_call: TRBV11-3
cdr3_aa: CASSFRDNEQYF
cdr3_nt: TGTGCCAGCAGTTTCCGGGACAACGAGCAGTACTTC

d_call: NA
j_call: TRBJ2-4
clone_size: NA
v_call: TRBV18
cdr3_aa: CASSPARAVEYIQYF
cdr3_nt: TGTGCCAGCTCACCAGCCCGGGCAGTTGAATACATTCAGTACTTC

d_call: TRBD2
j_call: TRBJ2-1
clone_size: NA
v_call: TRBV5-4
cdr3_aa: CASSGEGGRYNEQFF
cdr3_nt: TGTGCCAGCAGCGGGGAGGGTGGGAGGTACAATGAGCAGTTCTTC

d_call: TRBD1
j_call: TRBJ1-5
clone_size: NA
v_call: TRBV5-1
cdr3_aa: CASSRSGQSNQPQHF
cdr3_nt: TGCGCCAGCAGCCGGTCGGGACAGAGCAATCAGCCCCAGCATTTT

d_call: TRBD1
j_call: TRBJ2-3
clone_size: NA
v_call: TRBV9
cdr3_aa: CASSVGQGAGDTQYF
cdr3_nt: TGTGCCAGCAGCGTAGGACAGGGGGCTGGAGATACGCAGTATTTT

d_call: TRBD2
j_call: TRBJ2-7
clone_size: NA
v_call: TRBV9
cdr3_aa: CASSPWAASGLSYEQYF
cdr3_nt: TGTGCCAGCAGCCCGTGGGCGGCTAGCGGGCTATCCTACGAGCAGTACTTC

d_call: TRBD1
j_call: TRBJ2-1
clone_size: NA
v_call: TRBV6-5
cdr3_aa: CASSSGTGGFDEQFF
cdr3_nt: TGTGCCAGCAGTTCCGGGACAGGGGGCTTCGATGAGCAGTTCTTC

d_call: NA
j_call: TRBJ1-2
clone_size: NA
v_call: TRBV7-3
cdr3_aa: CASSPGGYYGYTF
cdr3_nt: TGTGCCAGCAGCCCGGGAGGATACTATGGCTACACCTTC

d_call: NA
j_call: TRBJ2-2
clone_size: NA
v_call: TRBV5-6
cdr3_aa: CASSQKGTGELFF
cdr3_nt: TGTGCCAGCAGCCAGAAGGGAACCGGGGAGCTGTTTTTT

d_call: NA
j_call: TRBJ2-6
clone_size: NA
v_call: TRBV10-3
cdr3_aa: CAISEPTGSGANVLTF
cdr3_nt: TGTGCCATCAGTGAGCCTACAGGGTCCGGGGCCAACGTCCTGACTTTC

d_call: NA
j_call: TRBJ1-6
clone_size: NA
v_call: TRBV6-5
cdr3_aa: CASRPTGFNSPLHF
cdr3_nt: TGTGCCAGCAGGCCCACAGGGTTCAATTCACCCCTCCACTTT

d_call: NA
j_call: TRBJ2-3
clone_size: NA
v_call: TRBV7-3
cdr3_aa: CASSLGPEGRCTDTQYF
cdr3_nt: TGTGCCAGCAGCTTAGGCCCCGAGGGGCGATGCACAGATACGCAGTATTTT

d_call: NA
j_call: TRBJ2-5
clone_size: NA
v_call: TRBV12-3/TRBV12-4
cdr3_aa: CASSRRGAGTQYF
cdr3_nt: TGTGCCAGCAGTCGACGCGGGGCCGGGACCCAGTACTTC

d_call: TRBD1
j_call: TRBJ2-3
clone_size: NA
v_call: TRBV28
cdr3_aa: CASSFRDRTDTQYF
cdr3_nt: TGTGCCAGCAGTTTCAGGGACAGAACAGATACGCAGTATTTT

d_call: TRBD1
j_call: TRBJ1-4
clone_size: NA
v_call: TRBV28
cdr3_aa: CASRPRDRGNEKLFF
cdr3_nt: TGTGCCAGCAGACCCCGGGACAGGGGGAATGAAAAACTGTTTTTT

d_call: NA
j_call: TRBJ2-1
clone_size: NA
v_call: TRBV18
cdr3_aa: CASSRQITENNEQFF
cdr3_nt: TGTGCCAGCTCACGACAGATTACAGAGAACAATGAGCAGTTCTTC

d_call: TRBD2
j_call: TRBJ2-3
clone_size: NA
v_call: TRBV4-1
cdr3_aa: CASSLLRASGAGTDTQYF
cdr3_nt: TGCGCCAGCAGCCTACTTAGGGCTAGCGGGGCTGGGACAGATACGCAGTATTTT

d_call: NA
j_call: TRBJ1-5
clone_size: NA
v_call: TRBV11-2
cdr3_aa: CASSRAGNSNQPQHF
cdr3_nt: TGTGCCAGCAGCCGGGCTGGCAATAGCAATCAGCCCCAGCATTTT

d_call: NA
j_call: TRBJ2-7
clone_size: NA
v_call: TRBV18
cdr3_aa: CASSPPTGAYEQYF
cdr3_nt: TGTGCCAGCTCACCACCCACAGGAGCCTACGAGCAGTACTTC

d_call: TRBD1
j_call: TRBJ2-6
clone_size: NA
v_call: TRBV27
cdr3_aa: CASSLVGQGVSGANVLTF
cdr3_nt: TGTGCCAGCAGTTTAGTTGGACAGGGGGTATCGGGGGCCAACGTCCTGACTTTC

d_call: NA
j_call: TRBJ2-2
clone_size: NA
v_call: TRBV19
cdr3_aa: CASSADSSRDRELFF
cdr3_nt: TGTGCCAGTAGCGCGGATAGTTCCCGGGACCGGGAGCTGTTTTTT

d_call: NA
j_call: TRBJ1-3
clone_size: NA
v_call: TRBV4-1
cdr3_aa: CASTTKLSGGNTIYF
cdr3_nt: TGCGCCAGCACCACGAAACTCTCTGGTGGAAACACCATATATTTT

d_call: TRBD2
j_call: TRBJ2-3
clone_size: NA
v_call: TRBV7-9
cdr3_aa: CASSRGTSGRTDTQYF
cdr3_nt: TGTGCCAGCAGCCGAGGGACTAGCGGACGGACAGATACGCAGTATTTT

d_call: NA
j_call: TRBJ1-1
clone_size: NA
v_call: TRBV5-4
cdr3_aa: CASSLKTGTYLSGNTEAFF
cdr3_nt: TGTGCCAGCAGCTTGAAAACCGGGACATATTTGTCTGGTAACACTGAAGCTTTCTTT

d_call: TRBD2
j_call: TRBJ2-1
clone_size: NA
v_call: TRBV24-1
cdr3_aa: CATSDPRTSGGRYNEQFF
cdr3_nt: TGTGCCACCAGTGATCCGCGGACTAGCGGGGGGCGGTACAATGAGCAGTTCTTC

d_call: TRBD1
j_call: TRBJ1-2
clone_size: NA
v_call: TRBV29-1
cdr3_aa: CSVGDRSWEGYTF
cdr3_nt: TGCAGCGTGGGGGACAGGTCTTGGGAAGGCTACACCTTC

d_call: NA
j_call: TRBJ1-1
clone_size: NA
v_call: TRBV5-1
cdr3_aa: CASRGEMNTEAFF
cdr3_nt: TGCGCCAGCAGGGGCGAGATGAACACTGAAGCTTTCTTT

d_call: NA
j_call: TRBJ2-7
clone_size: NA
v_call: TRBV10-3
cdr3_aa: CAISEQWEQYF
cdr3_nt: TGTGCCATCAGTGAACAGTGGGAGCAGTACTTC

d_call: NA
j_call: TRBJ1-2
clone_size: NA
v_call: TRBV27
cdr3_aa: CASRPGTGYGYTF
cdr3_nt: TGTGCCAGCAGACCAGGGACCGGCTATGGCTACACCTTC

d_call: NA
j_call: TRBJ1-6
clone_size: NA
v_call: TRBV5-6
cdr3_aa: CASSEGPLEAYNSPLHF
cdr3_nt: TGTGCCAGCAGCGAGGGACCGCTGGAGGCCTATAATTCACCCCTCCACTTT

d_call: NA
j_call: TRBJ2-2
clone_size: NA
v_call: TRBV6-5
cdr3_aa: CASTKGGQPTGELFF
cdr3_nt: TGTGCCAGCACCAAAGGGGGACAACCCACCGGGGAGCTGTTTTTT

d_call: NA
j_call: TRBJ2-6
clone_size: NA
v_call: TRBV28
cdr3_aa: CASRPLRGSGANVLTF
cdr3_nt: TGTGCCAGCAGACCCCTCAGGGGCTCTGGGGCCAACGTCCTGACTTTC

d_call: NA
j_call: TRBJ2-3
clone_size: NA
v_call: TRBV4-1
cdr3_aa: CASSHLRGTDTQYF
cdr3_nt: TGCGCCAGCAGCCACCTCCGGGGCACAGATACGCAGTATTTT

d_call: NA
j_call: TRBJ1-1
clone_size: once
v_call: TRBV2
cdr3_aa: CASSRAVNTEAFF
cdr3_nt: TGTGCCAGCAGTCGAGCAGTGAACACTGAAGCTTTCTTT

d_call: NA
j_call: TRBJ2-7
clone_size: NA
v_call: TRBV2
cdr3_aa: CASSLGRSYEQYF
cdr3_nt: TGTGCCAGCAGCCTGGGACGGAGCTACGAGCAGTACTTC

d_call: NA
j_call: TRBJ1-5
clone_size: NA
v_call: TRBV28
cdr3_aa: CASSFLLSNQPQHF
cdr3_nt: TGTGCCAGCAGTTTCCTTCTGAGCAATCAGCCCCAGCATTTT

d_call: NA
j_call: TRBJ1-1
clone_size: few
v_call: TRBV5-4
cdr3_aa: CASSFRGVNTEAFF
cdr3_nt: TGTGCCAGCAGCTTCCGGGGGGTGAACACTGAAGCTTTCTTT

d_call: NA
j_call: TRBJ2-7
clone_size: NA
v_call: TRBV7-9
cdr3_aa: CASSFRSEQYF
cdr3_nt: TGTGCCAGCAGCTTTCGGTCCGAGCAGTACTTC

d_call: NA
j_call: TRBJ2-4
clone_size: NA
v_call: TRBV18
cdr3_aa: CASSPGDRIQYF
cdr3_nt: TGTGCCAGCTCACCGGGGGATCGGATTCAGTACTTC

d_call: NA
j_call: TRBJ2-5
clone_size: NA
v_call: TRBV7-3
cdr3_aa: CASSLSGRDQETQYF
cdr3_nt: TGTGCCAGCAGCTTAAGTGGCAGGGACCAAGAGACCCAGTACTTC

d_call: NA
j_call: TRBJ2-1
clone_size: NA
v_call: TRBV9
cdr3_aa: CASSVDGSTYNEQFF
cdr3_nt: TGTGCCAGCAGCGTAGACGGGAGTACGTACAATGAGCAGTTCTTC

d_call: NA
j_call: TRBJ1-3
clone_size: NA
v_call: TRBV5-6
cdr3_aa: CASSLIPGLLSISGNTIYF
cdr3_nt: TGTGCCAGCAGCCTCATCCCGGGACTCCTCTCAATCTCTGGAAACACCATATATTTT